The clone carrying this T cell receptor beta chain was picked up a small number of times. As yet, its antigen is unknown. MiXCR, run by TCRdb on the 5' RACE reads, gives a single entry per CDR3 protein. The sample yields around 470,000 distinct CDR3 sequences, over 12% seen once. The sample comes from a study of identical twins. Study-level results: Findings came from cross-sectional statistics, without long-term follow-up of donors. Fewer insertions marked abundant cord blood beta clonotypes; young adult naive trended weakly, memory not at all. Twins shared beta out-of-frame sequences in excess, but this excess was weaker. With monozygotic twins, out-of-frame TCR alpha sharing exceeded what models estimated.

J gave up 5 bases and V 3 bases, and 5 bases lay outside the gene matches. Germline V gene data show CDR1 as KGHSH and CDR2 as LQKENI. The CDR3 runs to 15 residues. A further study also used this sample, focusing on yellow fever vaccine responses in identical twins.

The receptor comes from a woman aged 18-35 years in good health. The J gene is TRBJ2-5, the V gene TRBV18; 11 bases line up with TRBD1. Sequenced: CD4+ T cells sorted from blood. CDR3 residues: CASSPLGQGGETQYF. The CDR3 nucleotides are TGTGCCAGCTCACCCCTGGGACAGGGGGGCGAGACCCAGTACTTC.